The 16 T cell receptor beta chains listed next were all sequenced from one sample in a study of PD-L1 blockade in urothelial cancer. Time point meaning: peripheral blood 6 weeks after treatment start. Sequencing was performed with immunoSEQ multiplex PCR; in TCRdb, only in-frame clones are kept and a portion is missing. The sample contains more than 90,000 clones, 85% to 95% of which appear only once. This specimen consisted of PBMCs, obtained around atezolizumab (anti-PD-L1) treatment. These receptors came from a man in his 60s with urothelial cancer.

CDR3 sequence reads: CASSSALADQETQYF. DNA for the CDR3: TGTGCCAGCAGCTCCGCCCTGGCAGACCAAGAGACCCAGTACTTC. The rearrangement joins TRBV7-9 to TRBJ2-5; the D is unclear. V lost 4 bases to trimming and J lost 0 bases, with 12 bases between them. This CDR3 is 15 amino acids long. The germline V gene encodes CDR1 SEHNR and CDR2 FQNEAQ (reference sequence).

The V call is TRBV2, the J call TRBJ2-7, with TRBD2 identical over 8 bases. The CDR3 loop spans 14 amino acids. Germline CDR1 SNHLY, CDR2 FYNNEI. With 9 bases clipped from V and 5 bases from J, the junction kept 12 bases outside the gene matches. The CDR3 sequence is CASSRGLGSDEQYF. CDR3 DNA sequence: TGTGCCAGTTCCCGGGGACTAGGGAGTGACGAGCAGTACTTC.

The V call is TRBV27, the J call TRBJ2-5; 10 bases are a match to TRBD1. The CDR3 contains 16 residues. The V gene's germline CDR1 is MNHEY and CDR2 SMNVEV (reference sequence). J gave up 3 bases and V 4 bases, and 8 bases lay outside the gene matches. The CDR3 sequence is CASSWGTGTGEETQYF. In DNA, the CDR3 is TGTGCCAGCAGTTGGGGGACCGGGACAGGGGAAGAGACCCAGTACTTC.

V usage is TRBV5-1 and J usage is TRBJ2-1, with 10 positions matching TRBD1. CDR3 length equals 15 residues. Germline V gene data show CDR1 as SGHRS and CDR2 as YFSETQ. The V and J ends lost 2 bases and 6 bases, in that order; junction bases with no gene match: 5. The CDR3 protein is CASSFSWTGGNEQFF. For the CDR3, the DNA is TGCGCCAGCAGCTTTTCTTGGACAGGGGGCAATGAGCAGTTCTTC.

The V and J genes are TRBV9 and TRBJ2-5; TRBD2 is a possible D gene (6 bases). This CDR3 is built from 14 residues. V was trimmed by 4 bases and J by 2 bases, leaving 12 bases between them. Germline V CDR1 and CDR2: SGDLS, YYNGEE. For the CDR3, the DNA is TGTGCCAGCAGCTTGGGGGGAAGTCAAGAGACCCAGTACTTC. Residues: CASSLGGSQETQYF.

The chain employs TRBV29-1 and TRBJ1-1, with 9 bases matching TRBD1. Germline lookup yields CDR1 SQVTM and CDR2 ANQGSEA. The CDR3 has 11 residues. After removal of 7 bases from V and 6 bases from J, the junction contained 3 bases not matched to a gene. CDR3 region: CSAGTGPEAFF. CDR3 DNA: TGCAGCGCAGGGACAGGGCCTGAAGCTTTCTTT.

J is TRBJ2-5 and V is TRBV28, with 11 nucleotides matching TRBD2. This CDR3 is 16 amino acids long. In germline, CDR1 is MDHEN, CDR2 SYDVKM. V lost 4 bases, J lost 4 bases, and 8 bases stayed unmatched. CDR3: CASSSRLAGSGETQYF. DNA for the CDR3: TGTGCCAGCAGTTCCCGACTAGCGGGATCTGGAGAGACCCAGTACTTC.

The chain combines TRBV11-1 with TRBJ2-3; TRBD2 aligns across 13 bases. Germline-derived CDR1 and CDR2 are SGHAT and FQDESV (reference sequence). The V segment lost 5 bases and the J segment 1 base; nucleotides outside the gene matches: 6. CDR3 length: 17 amino acids. The CDR3 reads CASSGGGLAGRTDTQYF. In nucleotides, the CDR3 is TGTGCCAGCAGCGGAGGGGGACTAGCGGGACGCACAGATACGCAGTATTTT.

V gene TRBV14 combines with J gene TRBJ2-7, with D maybe TRBD2 (7 bases). Germline V gene sequence: CDR1 SGHDN, CDR2 FVKESK. The V gene lost 1 base and the J gene lost 3 bases, with 25 bases spanning the gap. There are 19 residues in the CDR3. The CDR3 DNA reads TGTGCCAGCAGCCAAGCCGTAAGAAGACCCGGGGGGCTCGACTACGAGCAGTACTTC. Its translation is CASSQAVRRPGGLDYEQYF.

J is TRBJ2-3 and V is TRBV11-2; 7 bases fit TRBD2. The CDR3 has 18 amino acids. From germline, CDR1 is SGHAT and CDR2 FQNNGV. V dropped 4 bases and J dropped 8; count of bases not matched to a gene: 21. The CDR3 nucleotides are TGTGCCAGCAGCTCATTAACTGGCGGGGGAACACAAGTAGTTACGCAGTATTTT. Its translation is CASSSLTGGGTQVVTQYF.

The V gene is TRBV19, the J gene TRBJ1-2, with no clear D. The V and J ends lost 7 bases and 2 bases respectively, with 11 bases between them. The germline CDR1 and CDR2 sequences are LNHDA and SQIVND (reference sequence). The CDR3 loop spans 13 amino acids. The CDR3 region is CASTKTENYGYTF. The CDR3 nucleotides read TGTGCCAGTACTAAGACGGAGAACTATGGCTACACCTTC.

V is TRBV28 and J is TRBJ2-2; 9 bases are shared with TRBD1. V trimming: 9 bases; J trimming: 4 bases; junction bases outside the gene matches: 6. The CDR3 has 14 amino acids. Germline CDR1 and CDR2: MDHEN and SYDVKM. Written as DNA, the CDR3 is TGTGCCAGGCTCGGGACAGGGAGCACCGGGGAGCTGTTTTTT. Translating gives CARLGTGSTGELFF.

This chain joins TRBV7-2 and TRBJ1-2, with 8 bases fitting TRBD1. The germline CDR1 and CDR2 sequences are SGHTA and FQGNSA. Trimming removed 2 bases from V and 4 bases from J; junction bases left unmatched: 3. The CDR3 contains 14 residues. In nucleotides, the CDR3 is TGTGCCAGCAGCTTAACAGGGGGGGGCTATGGCTACACCTTC. Its translation: CASSLTGGGYGYTF.

This chain connects TRBV6-6 to TRBJ1-3; D possibly corresponds to TRBD1 (6 bases). Between the trimmed V and J ends, which lost 4 bases and 4 bases, there was a span of 14 bases. Germline V gives CDR1 MNHNY, CDR2 SVGAGI (reference sequence). This CDR3 region has 15 residues. As DNA, the CDR3 is TGTGCCAGCAGTTTCCAGGGGTCTTCAGGAAACACCATATATTTT. It is translated as CASSFQGSSGNTIYF.

This rearrangement joins TRBV9 to TRBJ2-2; 8 nucleotides line up with TRBD2. The CDR3 totals 18 residues. The germline CDR1 and CDR2 sequences are SGDLS and YYNGEE. The J segment lost 3 bases and the V segment lost 3 bases, leaving 13 bases of the junction unmatched. The chain's CDR3 is CASSGWAGGPPDTGELFF. The CDR3 coding sequence is TGTGCCAGCAGCGGATGGGCGGGGGGACCACCGGACACCGGGGAGCTGTTTTTT. The variable domain in full, with the rest retrieved from reference TRBV9 and TRBJ2-2, is DSGVTQTPKHLITATGQRVTLRCSPRSGDLSVYWYQQSLDQGLQFLIQYYNGEERAKGNILERFSAQQFPDLHSELNLSSLELGDSALYFCASSGWAGGPPDTGELFFGEGSRLTVL.

The chain employs TRBV4-1 and TRBJ1-5, with a weak D call TRBD1 (5 bases). V dropped 0 bases and J dropped 0 bases, with 9 bases sitting between them. Germline V gene sequence: CDR1 MGHRA, CDR2 YSYEKL. The CDR3 has 16 amino acids. The CDR3 DNA reads as TGCGCCAGCAGCCAAGACGGGGGTTATAGCAATCAGCCCCAGCATTTT. It specifies CASSQDGGYSNQPQHF.